This T cell receptor beta chain was obtained from a study of T cells in Graves' hyperthyroidism and ophthalmopathy. General study findings and limits: For ophthalmopathy, model prediction preceded onset by a median roughly 6.5 months.

There are 13 residues in the CDR3. V was pared by 5 bases and J by 6 bases, with 3 bases of the junction left unmatched. The V gene's germline CDR1 is SGHNT and CDR2 YENEEA. Using RNA transcripts as the source, TCR beta CDR3 regions were amplified. HTBI primers were the set used in a first-round RT-PCR of the TCR CDR3. Using its own MiXCR run on the multiplex PCR reads, TCRdb lists one record per CDR3 protein. The table includes 300,000 to 450,000 distinct CDR3 sequences, about 12% detected once. This clonotype was seen repeatedly, ten times or more. Its antigen is as yet unknown. The genes are TRBV11-3 and TRBJ2-1; 8 nucleotides match TRBD2. This receptor was taken from a woman aged 18-30 years with Graves' hyperthyroidism. Sequencing was done on a sample of blood. The DNA for the CDR3 is TGTGCCAGCAGCCGGGAGGGGTTCAATGAGCAGTTCTTC. Residues: CASSREGFNEQFF.